The rows below give T cell receptor beta chains drawn from one sample of a study of CD8+ T cells in alopecia areata. Clones were read by immunoSEQ multiplex PCR, and TCRdb kept only the in-frame ones, dropping some. The sample records some 220,000 clones, about three fifths being singletons. This specimen was CD4+ T cells sorted from blood, taken at week 4, from a patient treated with tofacitinib. The receptor set was obtained from a human donor with alopecia areata. Each CDR3 is given with its conserved first and last residue. The D gene is left open where the match is weak.

j_call d_call v_call cdr3_aa
TRBJ1-5 TRBD1 TRBV6-6 CASSYEGARQPQHF
TRBJ2-4 TRBD2 TRBV29-1 CSVAGTTKNIQYF
TRBJ2-1 NA TRBV5-6 CASSLGGVTYNEQFF
TRBJ2-5 NA TRBV2 CASSRDPQGETQYF
TRBJ2-4 NA TRBV5-1 CASSWGTGSKNIQYF
TRBJ2-3 NA TRBV5-4 CASSPDRRADTQYF
TRBJ2-7 NA TRBV19 CASSLRTGSYEQYF
TRBJ1-1 NA TRBV30 CAWSSGALHTEAFF
TRBJ1-1 NA TRBV4-3 CASSQEGARGDTEAFF
TRBJ2-3 NA TRBV4-3 CASSQDLSEGSDTQYF
TRBJ2-2 NA TRBV7-8 CASSLGTPGGELFF
TRBJ2-7 TRBD1 TRBV29-1 CSVRTGTSYEQYF
TRBJ2-5 NA TRBV29-1 CSVARETQYF
TRBJ1-1 NA TRBV11-2 CASSLSGLNTEAFF
TRBJ1-2 TRBD1 TRBV5-6 CASSGDRGIGYTF
TRBJ2-3 NA TRBV6-1 CASSAPLEGVGYF